This section outlines one TCR beta chain sequence together with its context. Which antigen it targets is not known. No base quality values were provided; no much bigger clone lies one nucleotide off. These data come from a study of patients and donors after allogeneic stem cell transplantation (dated by TCRdb to the early 2020s). The library was prepared using RT-PCR. Instrument on record: NextSeq 550. In TCRdb, the public reads were trimmed at Q25 with fastp and aligned with MiXCR, with productive beta chains retained. Identical CDR3 proteins give one entry, which carries the most common genes and DNA. The sample table lists hundreds of thousands of distinct CDR3 sequences, 15% to 20% of them with a count of one. The ten top clones hold 6.5% to 7.5% of the sample. Trimming leaves V shorter by 4 bases and J shorter by 5 bases, with the junction holding 4 bases beyond the gene matches. Per the germline V gene, SGHVS is the CDR1 and FQNEAQ is the CDR2. The CDR3 covers 14 residues, taking in both the cysteine and the phenylalanine. Of all the DNA, just the CDR3 is kept, 42 bases in frame from base 1.

This TCR derives from a human donor who was either an allogeneic HSCT recipient or a stem cell or donor lymphocyte infusion donor (not recorded which). It is not recorded whose cells these are; they may come from a transplant donor. The rearranged chain carries TRBV7-8 and TRBJ2-5; TRBD2 lines up with 10 middle nucleotides. Sequencing input: blood, either unsorted or a sorted T cell fraction (not recorded which). DNA sequence: TGTGCCAGCAGCTCCGGACTAGCGGTGGAGACCCAGTACTTC. It translates as CASSSGLAVETQYF.